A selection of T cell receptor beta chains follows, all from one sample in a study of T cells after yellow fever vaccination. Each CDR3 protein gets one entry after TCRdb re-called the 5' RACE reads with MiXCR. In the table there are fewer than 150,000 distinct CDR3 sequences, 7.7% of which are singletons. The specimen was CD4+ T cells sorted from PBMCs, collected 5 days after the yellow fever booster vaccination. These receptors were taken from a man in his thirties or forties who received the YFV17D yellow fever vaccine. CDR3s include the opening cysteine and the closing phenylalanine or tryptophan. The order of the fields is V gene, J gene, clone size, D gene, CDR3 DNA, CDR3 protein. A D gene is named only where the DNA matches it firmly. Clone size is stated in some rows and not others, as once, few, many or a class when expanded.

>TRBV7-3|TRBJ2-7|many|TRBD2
TGTGCCAGCAGCTTAATGGGACTAGCGGGATCTGAGCAGTACTTC
CASSLMGLAGSEQYF
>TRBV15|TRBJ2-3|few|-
TGTGCCACCAGTCTGGTTGATACGCAGTATTTT
CATSLVDTQYF
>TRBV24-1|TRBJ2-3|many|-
TGTGCCACCAGTGATTTGCGGGCAGATACGCAGTATTTT
CATSDLRADTQYF
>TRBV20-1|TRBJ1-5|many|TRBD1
TGCAGTGCTATAGAAGGACAGGGGTTGCATTTT
CSAIEGQGLHF
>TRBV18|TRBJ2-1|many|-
TGTGCCAGCCTACAACAAGGGGGCTACAATGAGCAGTTCTTC
CASLQQGGYNEQFF
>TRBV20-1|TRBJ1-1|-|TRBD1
TGCAGTGCTAGGGGGACAGAAGCCCCTGAAGCTTTCTTT
CSARGTEAPEAFF
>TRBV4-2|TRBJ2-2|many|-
TGTGCCAGCAGCTTGGGGAGGGGGGAGCTGTTTTTT
CASSLGRGELFF
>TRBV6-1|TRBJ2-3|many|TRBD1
TGTGCCAGCAGTAATGACAGGGGTACAAATACGCAGTATTTT
CASSNDRGTNTQYF
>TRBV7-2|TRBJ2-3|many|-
TGTGCCAGCAGCCCTGCCGGGGGAGCCGGCACAGATACGCAGTATTTT
CASSPAGGAGTDTQYF
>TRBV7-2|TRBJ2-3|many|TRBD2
TGTGCCAGCAGCTTAAGAAGCGGGACGGGGTCAGATACGCAGTATTTT
CASSLRSGTGSDTQYF
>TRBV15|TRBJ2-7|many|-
TGTGCCACCAGCAGATCGTGGGGTTACGAGCAGTACTTC
CATSRSWGYEQYF
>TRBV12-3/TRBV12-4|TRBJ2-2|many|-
TGTGCCAGCAGTCCCCGAGAGGGAGAGGGGAACACCGGGGAGCTGTTTTTT
CASSPREGEGNTGELFF
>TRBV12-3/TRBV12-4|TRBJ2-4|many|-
TGTGCCAGCAGCCCCGGGAATTCCAAAAACATTCAGTACTTC
CASSPGNSKNIQYF
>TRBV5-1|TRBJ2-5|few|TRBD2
TGCGCCACCTCGGCGGCCAGGGAGGCTAGCGGGAGTTCAGAGACCCAGTACTTC
CATSAAREASGSSETQYF
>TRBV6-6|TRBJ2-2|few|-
TGTGCCAGCAGCTTCTCGCCCGGGGAGCTGTTTTTT
CASSFSPGELFF
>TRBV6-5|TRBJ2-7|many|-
TGTGCCAGCAGTTACTCCCGCCCCTCCTACGAGCAGTACTTC
CASSYSRPSYEQYF
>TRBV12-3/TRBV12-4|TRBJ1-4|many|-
TGTGCCAGCAGCACAGGGTTGACTAATGAAAAACTGTTTTTT
CASSTGLTNEKLFF
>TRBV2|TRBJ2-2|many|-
TGTGCCAGCAGCGCAGGGGGGGACGGTAAAACGAACACCGGGGAGCTGTTTTTT
CASSAGGDGKTNTGELFF
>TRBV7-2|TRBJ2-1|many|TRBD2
TGTGCCAGCAGGCCGACAGCGGGAGGGCCTAATGAGCAGTTCTTC
CASRPTAGGPNEQFF
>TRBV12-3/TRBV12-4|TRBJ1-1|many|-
TGTGCCAGCAGAGGCGCCGGCTCTGAAGCTTTCTTT
CASRGAGSEAFF
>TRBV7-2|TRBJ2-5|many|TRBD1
TGTGCCAGCAGCCAACAGGGGAAGACCCAGTACTTC
CASSQQGKTQYF
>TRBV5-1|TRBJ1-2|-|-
TGCGCCAGCAGTCCCTCCGTTCGGGGATATGGCTACACCTTC
CASSPSVRGYGYTF
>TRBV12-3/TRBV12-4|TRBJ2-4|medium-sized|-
TGTGCCAGCAGTCTTAACAGGTGGAACATTCAGTACTTC
CASSLNRWNIQYF
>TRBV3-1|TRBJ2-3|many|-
TGTGCCAGCAGCGTGAGAACAGATACGCAGTATTTT
CASSVRTDTQYF
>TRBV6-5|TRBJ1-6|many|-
TGTGCCAGCAGGGGGGGATGGGTGTCGTATTCGGGACCCCTCCACTTT
CASRGGWVSYSGPLHF
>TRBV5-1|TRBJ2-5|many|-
TGCGCCAGCAGCTTGGGACAGCAAGAGACCCAGTACTTC
CASSLGQQETQYF
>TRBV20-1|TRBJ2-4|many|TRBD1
TGCAGTGCTCCCGGACAGGGAGGAAACATTCAGTACTTC
CSAPGQGGNIQYF
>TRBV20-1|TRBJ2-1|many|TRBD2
TGCAGTGCGGCCACTAGCGGGTTGGACAATGAGCAGTTCTTC
CSAATSGLDNEQFF
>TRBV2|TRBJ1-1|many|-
TGTGCCAGCAGTGAATTAGAGAACACTGAAGCTTTCTTT
CASSELENTEAFF
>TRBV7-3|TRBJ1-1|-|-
TGTGCCAGCAGCTCCCGGGGACCCAACACTGAAGCTTTCTTT
CASSSRGPNTEAFF
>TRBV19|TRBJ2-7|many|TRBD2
TGTGCCAGTAGTATCGGGACTAGCGGGAGAGAGCAGTACTTC
CASSIGTSGREQYF
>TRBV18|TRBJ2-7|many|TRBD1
TGTGCCAGCTCACCCCTAGGCGGGACAGGACCCTACGAGCAGTACTTC
CASSPLGGTGPYEQYF
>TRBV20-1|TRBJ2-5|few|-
TGCAGTGCTAGGGCCATTACGCAAGAGACCCAGTACTTC
CSARAITQETQYF
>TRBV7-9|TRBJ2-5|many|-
TGTGCCAGCAGCACACAGGGGGGGCAAGAGACCCAGTACTTC
CASSTQGGQETQYF
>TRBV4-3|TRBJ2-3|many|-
TGCGCCAGCAGCCAACCGAACACAGATACGCAGTATTTT
CASSQPNTDTQYF
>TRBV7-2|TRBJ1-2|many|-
TGTGCCAGCAGCTTAGCGGACCCGGCACATTCCTATGGCTACACCTTC
CASSLADPAHSYGYTF
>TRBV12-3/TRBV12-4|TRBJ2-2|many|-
TGTGCCAGCAGTTTTCAGGACTTTGGGCCCGGGGAGCTGTTTTTT
CASSFQDFGPGELFF
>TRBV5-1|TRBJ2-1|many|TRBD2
TGCGCCAGCAGTTCCGGGACTAGGGGTTACAATGAGCAGTTCTTC
CASSSGTRGYNEQFF